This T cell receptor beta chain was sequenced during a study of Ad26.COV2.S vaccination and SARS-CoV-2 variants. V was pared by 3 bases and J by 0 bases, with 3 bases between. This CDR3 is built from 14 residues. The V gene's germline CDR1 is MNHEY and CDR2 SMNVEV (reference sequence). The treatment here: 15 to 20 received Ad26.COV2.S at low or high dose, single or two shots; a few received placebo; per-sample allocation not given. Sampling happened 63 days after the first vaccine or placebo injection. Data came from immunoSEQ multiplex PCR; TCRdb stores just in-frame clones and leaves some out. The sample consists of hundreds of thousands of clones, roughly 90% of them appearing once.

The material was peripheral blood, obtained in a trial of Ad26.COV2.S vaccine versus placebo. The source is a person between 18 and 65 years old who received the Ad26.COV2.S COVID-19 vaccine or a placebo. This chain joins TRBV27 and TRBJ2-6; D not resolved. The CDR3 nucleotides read TGTGCCAGCAGTTTCAACTCTGGGGCCAACGTCCTGACTTTC. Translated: CASSFNSGANVLTF.